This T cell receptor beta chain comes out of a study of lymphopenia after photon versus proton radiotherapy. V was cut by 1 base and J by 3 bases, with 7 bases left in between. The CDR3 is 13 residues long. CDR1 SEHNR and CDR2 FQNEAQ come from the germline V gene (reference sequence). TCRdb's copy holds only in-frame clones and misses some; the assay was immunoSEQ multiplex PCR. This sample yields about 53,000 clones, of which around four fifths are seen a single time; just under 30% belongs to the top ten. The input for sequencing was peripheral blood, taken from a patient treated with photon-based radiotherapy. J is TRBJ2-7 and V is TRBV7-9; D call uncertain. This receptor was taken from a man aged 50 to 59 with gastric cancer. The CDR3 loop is CASSLGDNYEQYF. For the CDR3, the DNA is TGTGCCAGCAGCTTAGGAGACAACTACGAGCAGTACTTC.